The clone carrying this T cell receptor (beta chain) was detected only once. Antigen: not known. This entry comes from a study of cytomegalovirus exposure and HLA in healthy donors. Findings and limits, study-wide: CMV serostatus stood as the only immune exposure information on hand. Per a prior analysis, the majority of TCR beta V segments were productive roughly 87% or roughly 30% of the time. The dataset shows that most TCR sequences were rare, while some public TCRs occurred in many donors. The likely origin of a cluster of highly shared sequence variants was a sequencing artifact.

Both 60 Vbeta primers and 13 Jbeta primers went into the PCR. Sequencing used immunoSEQ multiplex PCR; TCRdb keeps in-frame clones, though not all of them. Of roughly 190,000 clones in the sample, 70% to 80% were seen once. The source material was PBMCs. This TCR was recovered from a woman in her forties or fifties in good health and CMV-seronegative.

The CDR3 reads CASSYRRDSNQPQHF. CDR3 DNA: TGTGCCAGCAGTTATAGGAGGGACTCCAATCAGCCCCAGCATTTT. The gene calls are TRBV6-5 and TRBJ1-5, with D perhaps matching TRBD1 (5 bases). This CDR3 region has 15 residues. Germline assignment: CDR1 MNHEY and CDR2 SVGAGI. V lost 3 bases, J lost 3 bases, and 12 bases lay in between.